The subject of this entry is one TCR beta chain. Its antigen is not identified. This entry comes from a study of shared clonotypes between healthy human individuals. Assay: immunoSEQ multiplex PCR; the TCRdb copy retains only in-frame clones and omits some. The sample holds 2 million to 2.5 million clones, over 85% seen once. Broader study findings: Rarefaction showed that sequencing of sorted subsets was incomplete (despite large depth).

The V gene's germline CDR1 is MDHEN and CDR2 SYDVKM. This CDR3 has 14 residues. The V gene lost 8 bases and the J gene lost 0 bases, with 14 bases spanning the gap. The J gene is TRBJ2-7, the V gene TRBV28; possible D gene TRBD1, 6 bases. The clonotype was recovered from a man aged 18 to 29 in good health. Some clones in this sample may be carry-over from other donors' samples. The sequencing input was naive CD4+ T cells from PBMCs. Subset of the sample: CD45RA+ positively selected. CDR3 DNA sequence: TGTGCCAGCGTAATGGGGACACACTCCTACGAGCAGTACTTC. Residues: CASVMGTHSYEQYF.